This note documents a single T cell receptor beta chain sequence. The data were obtained in a study of human T cells and chemical hapten exposure. The overall study: Patch tests delivered 0.01% DPC to the upper back and were evaluated at 6 days. The patients were mostly female; they had alopecia areata, totalis or universalis. TCR yields per sample varied, mainly owing to small pooled library volume differences.

TCRdb recomputed calls from the RACE reads with MiXCR, one row per CDR3 protein. The sample carries tens of thousands of distinct CDR3 sequences, 9.5% to 10% recorded once. Time point described: patch test 2, 6 weeks after DPC sensitization. Indicated treatment: therapeutic diphenylcyclopropenone sensitization with weekly scalp DPC. Researchers extracted total RNA from unfractionated whole blood. The clonotype was recovered from a woman aged 30 to 39 with alopecia areata. Some clones in this sample may be carry-over from other donors' samples. Material: whole blood, obtained in connection with sensitization to the hapten diphenylcyclopropenone (DPC).

The CDR3 coding sequence is TGTGCCAGCAGCCACTTCGGGACTAGCGGACAAGAGACCCAGTACTTC. Translation gives CASSHFGTSGQETQYF. The gene calls are TRBV3-1 and TRBJ2-5, with 11 nucleotides matching TRBD2. The V gene end was trimmed by 3 bases and the J gene end by 2 bases; junction bases not matched to a gene: 5. The CDR3 is made up of 16 amino acids. Germline values: CDR1 LGHDT, CDR2 YNNKEL (reference sequence).